Presented here are 21 T cell receptor beta chains from one specimen sequenced in a study of post-analysis software for immune sequencing data. General observations from the study: There were four or five TRBV segments more frequent in patients than controls, and TRBV5-6, TRBV5-1 and TRBV20-1 were among them.

cDNA libraries of TCR beta carried unique molecular identifiers. Each CDR3 protein is one row after TCRdb ran MiXCR on the PCR reads. The sample contains around 710,000 distinct CDR3 sequences, about 45% of which appear only once. The antigens for these receptors are not known. The sequenced sample was blood. These receptors were taken from a girl aged 5-17 years with multiple sclerosis.

The chain joins TRBV27 to TRBJ1-5; D remains unclear. The V gene's germline CDR1 is MNHEY and CDR2 SMNVEV (reference sequence). V was pared by 3 bases and J by 4 bases, with 13 bases between. There are 15 residues in the CDR3. CDR3 region: CASSLGRMGNQPQHF. CDR3 sequence (DNA): TGTGCCAGCAGTTTGGGTAGGATGGGGAATCAGCCCCAGCATTTT.

The rearrangement uses TRBV29-1 and TRBJ1-2; TRBD1 agrees at 7 bases. The CDR3 has 13 residues. V lost 7 bases, J lost 4 bases, and 9 bases stayed unmatched. Germline CDR1 reads SQVTM; CDR2 reads ANQGSEA. The CDR3 DNA sequence: TGCAGCGCTTTACCGGGACAGTCCTATGGCTACACCTTC. Residues: CSALPGQSYGYTF.

This clonotype was seen only a few times. This sequence joins TRBV6-6 and TRBJ2-1; 8 bases line up with TRBD1. The CDR3 has 14 amino acids. Germline values: CDR1 MNHNY, CDR2 SVGAGI (reference sequence). Trimming cost V 3 bases and J 4 bases; bases outside gene matches: 2. The DNA for the CDR3 is TGTGCCAGCAGTTATCGACAGGGGTACAATGAGCAGTTCTTC. Translation gives CASSYRQGYNEQFF.

The CDR3: CASRRGTETQYF. CDR3 DNA: TGTGCCAGCAGACGCGGGACAGAGACCCAGTACTTC. This chain joins TRBV7-9 and TRBJ2-5; tentatively, D is TRBD2 (6 bases). V lost 6 bases and J 4 bases, leaving 9 bases between the germline ends. The CDR3 is 12 residues long. The germline V gene encodes CDR1 SEHNR and CDR2 FQNEAQ (reference sequence).

The CDR3 spells CASSLTGVEGDGYTF. In DNA form, the CDR3 reads TGTGCCAGCAGCTTAACAGGTGTTGAGGGAGATGGCTACACCTTC. This chain connects TRBV11-1 to TRBJ1-2; D perhaps matches TRBD1 (5 bases). This CDR3 has 15 residues. Germline assignment: CDR1 SGHAT and CDR2 FQDESV (reference sequence). The V gene lost 2 bases and the J gene lost 6 bases, with 16 bases spanning the gap.

CDR3 in amino acids: CASSEDRSNYGYTF. The DNA of the CDR3 is TGCGCCAGCAGCGAAGACAGGTCTAACTATGGCTACACCTTC. The genes are TRBV5-1 and TRBJ1-2; D perhaps matches TRBD1 (6 bases). The CDR3 is 14 amino acids. V was cut by 4 bases and J by 0 bases, with 10 bases left in between. CDR1 is SGHRS, CDR2 YFSETQ, per germline.

Comments on this clonotype: Compared with germline, one end of the junction differs, possibly owing to a read error. V is TRBV15 and J is TRBJ2-1; D may be TRBD1 (6 bases). CDR3 size: 15 residues. Germline V gene lookup returns CDR1 LNHNV and CDR2 YYDKDF (reference sequence). This chain's CDR3 is CAASRVQGNYNEQFF. The CDR3 nucleotides are TGTGCCGCCAGCAGAGTGCAGGGGAACTACAATGAGCAGTTCTTC.

This clonotype was picked up a small number of times. The CDR3 nucleotides read TGTGCCAGCAGTCCCGGACTAGAGGTGGCGAATGAGCAGTTCTTC. Translated: CASSPGLEVANEQFF. This chain joins TRBV12-3 or TRBV12-4 and TRBJ2-1, with 7 bases that match TRBD2. J was trimmed by 7 bases and V by 5 bases; bases with no gene match: 11. This CDR3 comprises 15 residues.

The chain links TRBV11-2 to TRBJ2-1, with D maybe TRBD2 (6 bases). This CDR3 comprises 14 residues. V lost 5 bases and J 5 bases, leaving 13 bases between the germline ends. From germline, CDR1 is SGHAT and CDR2 FQNNGV. The DNA for the CDR3 is TGTGCCAGCAGCCGTTTGACTAGAAACAATGAGCAGTTCTTC. This gives the protein CASSRLTRNNEQFF.

The chain links TRBV28 to TRBJ2-1; D not resolved. V was trimmed by 7 bases and J by 4 bases, leaving 8 bases between them. Germline V gene data show CDR1 as MDHEN and CDR2 as SYDVKM. This CDR3 is 12 amino acids long. The DNA of the CDR3 is TGTGCCAGCAAGGGCCAGTACAATGAGCAGTTCTTC. It encodes CASKGQYNEQFF. Using reference TRBV28 and TRBJ2-1 for the parts outside the CDR3, the full variable domain is DVKVTQSSRYLVKRTGEKVFLECVQDMDHENMFWYRQDPGLGLRLIYFSYDVKMKEKGDIPEGYSVSREKKERFSLILESASTNQTSMYLCASKGQYNEQFFGPGTRLTVL.

In this sample, this clonotype turned up once. The DNA of the CDR3 is TGTGCCAGCAGCAAGGGGGGGAGAACAGATACGCAGTATTTT. Translating it yields CASSKGGRTDTQYF. V is TRBV6-6 and J is TRBJ2-3; tentative D call: TRBD2 (7 bases). V dropped 6 bases and J dropped 3 bases, with 13 bases sitting between them. CDR1 MNHNY and CDR2 SVGAGI come from the germline V gene (reference sequence). CDR3 length: 14 amino acids.

V is TRBV3-1 and J is TRBJ2-1, with D tentatively TRBD2 (7 bases). V shed 4 bases and J shed 1 base, with 26 bases lying between them. The CDR3 is 20 amino acids. Germline V lookup: CDR1 LGHDT, CDR2 YNNKEL (reference sequence). The CDR3 sequence: CASSPPSRERGKVSYNEQFF. CDR3 sequence (DNA): TGTGCCAGCAGCCCCCCTTCGCGGGAGAGGGGGAAAGTGTCCTACAATGAGCAGTTCTTC.

The CDR3 region is CASRRAGRSYEQYF. CDR3 bases: TGTGCCAGCAGAAGAGCGGGTAGGTCCTACGAGCAGTACTTC. The rearrangement joins TRBV12-3 or TRBV12-4 to TRBJ2-7, with D tentatively TRBD2 (6 bases). The CDR3 loop spans 14 amino acids. The germline V and J ends were trimmed by 6 bases and 1 base, with 13 bases remaining between them.

In nucleotides, the CDR3 is TGTGCCAGCAGCAACAGGGGGCAGGGTCGGGAGCAGTACTTC. This sequence encodes CASSNRGQGREQYF. This rearrangement joins TRBV12-3 or TRBV12-4 to TRBJ2-7; 9 bases map to TRBD1. This CDR3 region has 14 residues. With V trimmed by 6 bases and J by 7 bases, 10 bases remained unmatched.

The CDR3 loop reads CASSQDWTGDWNEQFF. CDR3 nucleotides: TGCGCCAGCAGCCAAGATTGGACGGGAGATTGGAATGAGCAGTTCTTC. The J gene is TRBJ2-1, the V gene TRBV4-3, with D tentatively TRBD2 (6 bases). Germline V gene sequence: CDR1 LGHNA, CDR2 YSLEER. Trimming removed 0 bases from V and 7 bases from J, with 16 bases in between. The CDR3 runs 16 residues.

The V and J genes are TRBV12-3 or TRBV12-4 and TRBJ2-7; perhaps TRBD2 as D (7 bases). V was trimmed by 3 bases and J by 4 bases, leaving 13 bases between them. The CDR3 extends over 14 amino acids. CDR3 nucleotide sequence: TGTGCCAGCAGTTTTGGGGGGGCTTTGTACGAGCAGTACTTC. Protein: CASSFGGALYEQYF.

This chain uses TRBV6-6 with TRBJ1-5; tentatively, D is TRBD1 (6 bases). The germline gives CDR1 MNHNY, CDR2 SVGAGI (reference sequence). This CDR3 is 16 amino acids long. Trimming left V 0 bases short and J 5 bases short, with 14 bases between. The DNA of the CDR3 is TGTGCCAGCAGTTACTCAAGGGCGGGGGCCCATCAGCCCCAGCATTTT. The encoded protein is CASSYSRAGAHQPQHF.

This chain uses TRBV4-2 with TRBJ2-1; no reliable D call. The germline CDR1 and CDR2 sequences are LGHNA and YNFKEQ. This CDR3 has 16 amino acids. Trimming pared 4 bases from V and 1 base from J, leaving 14 bases between. CDR3 region: CASSRLVDKSYNEQFF. As DNA, the CDR3 is TGTGCCAGCAGCCGCCTGGTCGATAAATCCTACAATGAGCAGTTCTTC.

The chain joins TRBV10-3 to TRBJ1-1; 9 bases align to TRBD1. The CDR3 consists of 15 residues. V shed 6 bases and J 2 bases; nucleotides not matched to a gene: 7. Germline CDR1 ENHRY, CDR2 SYGVKD. Here the CDR3 reads CAIRPGQGGNTEAFF. The CDR3 DNA reads TGTGCCATCAGACCGGGACAGGGTGGTAACACTGAAGCTTTCTTT.

Turning to this clonotype: At one of its ends the junction is not consistent with the germline gene, which may arise from a read error. This chain uses TRBV4-1 with TRBJ1-5, with TRBD1 identical over 9 bases. The CDR3 consists of 16 residues. CDR1 and CDR2 from the germline V gene are MGHRA and YSYEKL. This CDR3 reads CASSQDLGQGKQPQHF. CDR3 bases: TGCGCCAGCAGCCAAGATCTGGGACAGGGCAAGCAGCCCCAGCATTTT.

This clonotype was seen once. This sequence joins TRBV25-1 and TRBJ2-1; D gene ambiguous. CDR1 MGHDK and CDR2 SYGVNS come from the germline V gene. The V end was cut by 6 bases, the J end by 9 bases, with 15 bases between. The CDR3 totals 13 residues. The CDR3 region has the DNA TGTGCCAGCAGCACACCCTATGGTGCTGAGCAGTTCTTC. Protein sequence: CASSTPYGAEQFF.